A single sample gave rise to the 18 T cell receptor beta chains below, sequenced in a study of Graves' ophthalmopathy and Graves' hyperthyroidism. The TCR beta CDR3 regions underwent amplification from RNA transcripts. Investigators did first-round RT-PCR with HTBI primers, then second-round multiplex PCR. TCRdb redid the calling of the multiplex PCR reads with MiXCR, one entry per CDR3 protein. The top ten clones hold approximately 7% of a sample with 300,000 to 500,000 distinct CDR3 sequences, about 16% of them seen once. Input material: peripheral blood. Receptor source: a woman aged 18-35 years with stable Graves' hyperthyroidism.

This clonotype was counted ten times or more. The V gene is TRBV19, the J gene TRBJ1-2; the D gene is possibly TRBD1 (5 bases). Trimming removed 5 bases at V and 7 bases at J, with 17 bases between. Germline lookup yields CDR1 LNHDA and CDR2 SQIVND (reference sequence). There are 14 residues in the CDR3. CDR3 DNA sequence: TGTGCCAGTAGTGCCGGGACTGCCGCTAGTGGCTACACCTTC. It translates to CASSAGTAASGYTF.

Many counts were recorded for this clonotype. J is TRBJ1-1 and V is TRBV11-2, with 7 bases lining up with TRBD1. The V segment lost 0 bases and the J segment 0 bases; nucleotides outside the gene matches: 7. The CDR3 is 17 residues long. The germline V gene has CDR1 SGHAT and CDR2 FQNNGV. DNA of the CDR3: TGTGCCAGCAGCTTAGACGGTTGGGACAGTCTGAACACTGAAGCTTTCTTT. The encoded protein is CASSLDGWDSLNTEAFF.

Points on this clonotype: This may stem from a read error, because a much larger clone lies one nucleotide away. The chain joins TRBV19 to TRBJ1-3; D call uncertain. This CDR3 has 17 amino acids. The germline V gene has CDR1 LNHDA and CDR2 SQIVND (reference sequence). The CDR3 sequence: CATSMAVARLGGDTIYF. DNA of the CDR3: TGTGCCACTAGTATGGCGGTTGCCAGGCTGGGCGGCGACACCATATATTTT.

In its sample, this clonotype was seen many times. This chain joins TRBV20-1 and TRBJ1-5, with unresolved D. V was pared by 3 bases and J by 1 base, with 10 bases between. CDR1 DFQATT and CDR2 SNEGSKA come from the germline V gene (reference sequence). CDR3 length equals 14 residues. CDR3 coding DNA: TGCAGTGCTAGGAGCGGTTCGAGCAATCAGCCCCAGCATTTT. This sequence encodes CSARSGSSNQPQHF.

In its sample, this clonotype was seen many times. The chain combines TRBV27 with TRBJ1-3; a possible D gene is TRBD1 (5 bases). Germline assignment: CDR1 MNHEY and CDR2 SMNVEV (reference sequence). The ends were cut back, 2 bases at V and 2 bases at J, with 10 bases in the middle. The CDR3 has 15 amino acids. The CDR3 DNA sequence: TGTGCCAGCAGTTTAGATATAGGGGCTGGAAACACCATATATTTT. Translating gives CASSLDIGAGNTIYF.

This clonotype was observed many times. The chain employs TRBV12-5 and TRBJ2-5; 7 bases match TRBD1. The trim removed 6 bases at V and 2 bases at J, leaving 15 bases unmatched. The germline CDR1 and CDR2 sequences are LGHNT and FRNRAP. This CDR3 spans 17 amino acids. The CDR3 sequence: CASGQWFRGTAQETQYF. The CDR3 DNA follows: TGTGCTAGTGGCCAGTGGTTTAGGGGGACAGCGCAAGAGACCCAGTACTTC.

In its sample, this clonotype was seen many times. The chain recombines TRBV6-1 with TRBJ1-2; D gene ambiguous. Trimming shortened V by 5 bases and J by 4 bases, and 11 bases separated the two germline ends. The CDR3 spans 13 residues. Germline V gene sequence: CDR1 MNHNS, CDR2 SASEGT. The CDR3 reads CASSRFGPYGYTF. In DNA form, the CDR3 reads TGTGCCAGCAGTCGTTTCGGTCCCTATGGCTACACCTTC.

This clonotype was detected many times. This chain joins TRBV4-2 and TRBJ2-7; unclear D gene. The CDR3 totals 15 residues. The germline V gene encodes CDR1 LGHNA and CDR2 YNFKEQ. Trimming took 0 bases from V and 5 from J, leaving 14 bases between them. CDR3 bases: TGTGCCAGCAGCCAAGACCCCGCTCAAGCCAACGAGCAGTACTTC. Translating it yields CASSQDPAQANEQYF.

This clonotype showed up just a few times. This chain connects TRBV5-1 to TRBJ2-5, with D perhaps given as TRBD1 or TRBD2 (5 bases each). The CDR3 runs 18 residues. Trimming left V 3 bases short and J 2 bases short, with 23 bases between. In germline, CDR1 is SGHRS, CDR2 YFSETQ. The chain's CDR3 is CASSSMGPGGRMQETQYF. The DNA of the CDR3 is TGCGCCAGCAGCTCGATGGGACCCGGAGGTAGGATGCAAGAGACCCAGTACTTC. Using reference TRBV5-1 and TRBJ2-5 for the parts outside the CDR3, the full variable domain is KAGVTQTPRYLIKTRGQQVTLSCSPISGHRSVSWYQQTPGQGLQFLFEYFSETQRNKGNFPGRFSGRQFSNSRSEMNVSTLELGDSALYLCASSSMGPGGRMQETQYFGPGTRLLVL.

This clonotype was found many times. The chain links TRBV7-8 to TRBJ1-1, with 12 bases identical to TRBD1. The CDR3 runs to 18 residues. V was pared by 4 bases and J by 3 bases, with 12 bases of the junction left unmatched. Germline lookup yields CDR1 SGHVS and CDR2 FQNEAQ. The CDR3 region is CASSYHTGTGGRYTEAFF. Written as DNA, the CDR3 is TGTGCCAGCAGCTATCATACCGGGACAGGGGGCAGGTACACTGAAGCTTTCTTT. The full variable domain, its missing parts supplied by reference TRBV7-8 and TRBJ1-1, is GAGVSQSPRYKVAKRGQDVALRCDPISGHVSLFWYQQALGQGPEFLTYFQNEAQLDKSGLPSDRFFAERPEGSVSTLKIQRTQQEDSAVYLCASSYHTGTGGRYTEAFFGQGTRLTVV.

This clonotype has a count of ten or more. J is TRBJ1-5 and V is TRBV12-3 or TRBV12-4; no clear D gene. V shed 7 bases and J shed 8 bases, with 15 bases lying between them. The CDR3 sequence is 13 residues long. CDR3 sequence: CASTTRFEEPQHF. CDR3 coding DNA: TGTGCCAGCACCACACGATTCGAAGAGCCCCAGCATTTT.

The table lists this clonotype with many counts. This chain connects TRBV2 to TRBJ1-2; 12 positions agree with TRBD1. Germline assignment: CDR1 SNHLY and CDR2 FYNNEI. The CDR3 extends over 15 amino acids. V was clipped by 6 bases and J by 7 bases; unmatched bases: 9. In nucleotides, the CDR3 is TGTGCCAGCAGGGACCGGGACAGGGGGCTTTTTGGCTACACCTTC. As protein: CASRDRDRGLFGYTF.

This clonotype was observed a few times. The CDR3 DNA sequence: TGTGCCAGCAGTTTAGGGCAGGCCAGCGAGCAGTACTTC. It is translated as CASSLGQASEQYF. This chain uses TRBV28 with TRBJ2-7, with no clear D. V dropped 2 bases and J dropped 6 bases, with 11 bases sitting between them. This CDR3 comprises 13 residues. The germline V gene encodes CDR1 MDHEN and CDR2 SYDVKM.

This clonotype was observed at least ten times. The CDR3 bases are TGTGCCATCAGTGAGGGTCAGGGGGTTCTTTACGAGCAGTACTTC. It encodes CAISEGQGVLYEQYF. The rearrangement uses TRBV10-3 and TRBJ2-7; 7 bases match TRBD1. The length of the CDR3 is 15 residues. Germline CDR1 is ENHRY and CDR2 is SYGVKD. V shed 2 bases, J shed 4 bases, and the junction held 8 bases outside the gene matches.

The table lists this clonotype with many counts. The J gene is TRBJ1-1, the V gene TRBV12-3 or TRBV12-4; 8 bases are a match to TRBD1. The CDR3 loop spans 14 amino acids. V trimming: 6 bases; J trimming: 2 bases; junction bases outside the gene matches: 5. CDR3 region: CASRKDRVNTEAFF. The DNA for the CDR3 is TGTGCCAGCAGGAAGGACAGGGTAAACACTGAAGCTTTCTTT.

Many counts were recorded for this clonotype. The chain is built from TRBV6-1 and TRBJ1-1; D call uncertain. V lost 2 bases and J 3 bases, leaving 16 bases between the germline ends. Germline lookup yields CDR1 MNHNS and CDR2 SASEGT. This CDR3 is 16 amino acids long. CDR3 protein: CASSEQKGTLDTEAFF. In DNA form, the CDR3 reads TGTGCCAGCAGTGAACAAAAGGGCACCCTGGACACTGAAGCTTTCTTT.

This clonotype was recorded a few times. The chain couples TRBV24-1 to TRBJ1-5; 10 nucleotides align to TRBD1. J lost 3 bases, V lost 5 bases, and 3 bases had no gene match. The V gene's germline CDR1 is KGHDR and CDR2 SFDVKD. The CDR3 totals 15 residues. CDR3 sequence reads: CATSGDRGTNQPQHF. As DNA, the CDR3 is TGTGCCACCAGTGGGGACAGGGGTACCAATCAGCCCCAGCATTTT.

This chain connects TRBV12-5 to TRBJ1-3; no reliable D call. V was cut by 2 bases and J by 4 bases, with 15 bases left in between. This CDR3 spans 16 amino acids. Germline V gene lookup returns CDR1 LGHNT and CDR2 FRNRAP. The CDR3 reads CASGLFTGLFGNTIYF. DNA for the CDR3: TGTGCTAGTGGTTTGTTTACGGGTTTGTTCGGAAACACCATATATTTT.